These 27 T cell receptor beta chains were sequenced from one sample in a study of T-cell reconstitution after alpha-beta-depleted transplantation in children. Unique molecular identifiers were used to barcode this TCRbeta library. From the PCR reads, TCRdb called clonotypes with MiXCR, one entry per CDR3 protein. The table lists 75,000 to 80,000 distinct CDR3 sequences, roughly 18% of them singletons. The sample consisted of PBMCs, mostly from graft donor cells, taken 360 days after TCRalphabeta/CD19-depleted stem cell transplant. The receptors originated from a male patient between 2 and 15 years old who had a stem cell transplant for acute lymphoblastic leukemia, so the T cells may come from the graft donor.

This clonotype was seen repeatedly, ten times or more. This chain joins TRBV18 and TRBJ2-5; 7 bases are shared with TRBD1. Germline V lookup: CDR1 KGHSH, CDR2 LQKENI. CDR3 length: 14 residues. V shed 5 bases and J 3 bases; nucleotides not matched to a gene: 6. In nucleotides, the CDR3 is TGTGCCAGCTCATCGACAGGGTTTAAAGAGACCCAGTACTTC. This translates into CASSSTGFKETQYF.

V is TRBV18 and J is TRBJ2-1; TRBD2 aligns across 13 bases. Germline-derived CDR1 and CDR2 are KGHSH and LQKENI. The V segment lost 0 bases and the J segment 1 base; nucleotides outside the gene matches: 9. The CDR3 has 20 residues. CDR3 DNA sequence: TGTGCCAGCTCACCACCAAGATTGACTAGCGGGAGGAGGTCCTACAATGAGCAGTTCTTC. It specifies CASSPPRLTSGRRSYNEQFF.

This chain connects TRBV7-6 to TRBJ2-6; maybe TRBD2 (5 bases). There are 19 residues in the CDR3. Germline V CDR1 and CDR2: SGHVS, FNYEAQ. The V end lost 5 bases, the J end lost 1 base, and 21 bases lay between the germline ends. The CDR3 coding sequence is TGTGCCAGCAGCATTAGATCGTTCGGTCCGGGGTCTGGGGCCAACGTCCTGACTTTC. Amino acids: CASSIRSFGPGSGANVLTF.

At least ten counts were recorded for this clonotype. This chain connects TRBV10-3 to TRBJ2-3; D might be TRBD2 (6 bases). V lost 7 bases, J lost 2 bases, and 13 bases lay in between. Germline V lookup: CDR1 ENHRY, CDR2 SYGVKD. The CDR3 extends over 14 amino acids. CDR3 DNA: TGTGCCATCACCCCGGGACTTCCCACAGATACGCAGTATTTT. Translation: CAITPGLPTDTQYF.

The rearrangement uses TRBV6-1 and TRBJ2-5; TRBD2 might be the D (5 bases). CDR1 is MNHNS, CDR2 SASEGT, per germline. The CDR3 extends over 15 amino acids. The V and J ends lost 6 bases and 4 bases respectively, with 18 bases between them. This CDR3 is CASRPQLVRGETQYF. CDR3 nucleotide sequence: TGTGCCAGCAGGCCTCAACTAGTACGTGGAGAGACCCAGTACTTC.

The V and J genes are TRBV9 and TRBJ2-2, with no clear D. From germline, CDR1 is SGDLS and CDR2 YYNGEE. The CDR3 is made up of 12 amino acids. V shed 4 bases and J shed 6 bases, with 7 bases lying between them. CDR3 nucleotide sequence: TGTGCCAGCAGCCTCTGGTCCGGGGAGCTGTTTTTT. Translating it yields CASSLWSGELFF.

The chain has TRBV20-1 and TRBJ1-5; D remains ambiguous. Per the germline V gene, CDR1 is DFQATT and CDR2 is SNEGSKA (reference sequence). The germline V and J ends were trimmed by 3 bases and 4 bases, with 16 bases remaining between them. The CDR3 length is 15 residues. For the CDR3, the DNA is TGCAGTGCTAGGAGCCGGTGGGGAGGGAATCAGCCCCAGCATTTT. Encoded protein: CSARSRWGGNQPQHF.

This clonotype was detected a few times. The chain links TRBV11-2 to TRBJ2-7; 11 nucleotides match TRBD2. V was clipped by 6 bases and J by 2 bases; unmatched bases: 6. CDR1 and CDR2 from the germline V gene are SGHAT and FQNNGV. The CDR3 length is 15 residues. CDR3 loop: CASRQTSGRTYEQYF. For the CDR3, the DNA is TGTGCCAGCAGGCAAACTAGCGGGAGAACCTACGAGCAGTACTTC.

The table lists this clonotype with many counts. The CDR3 spells CASSVNNEKLFF. The CDR3 DNA reads as TGTGCCAGCAGTGTTAATAATGAAAAACTGTTTTTT. V gene TRBV28 combines with J gene TRBJ1-4; D gene uncertain. The germline gives CDR1 MDHEN, CDR2 SYDVKM. Between the trimmed V and J ends, which lost 5 bases and 4 bases, there was a span of 5 bases. The CDR3 runs 12 residues. Variable domain in full (rest from reference TRBV28 and TRBJ1-4): DVKVTQSSRYLVKRTGEKVFLECVQDMDHENMFWYRQDPGLGLRLIYFSYDVKMKEKGDIPEGYSVSREKKERFSLILESASTNQTSMYLCASSVNNEKLFFGSGTQLSVL.

The J gene is TRBJ2-1, the V gene TRBV20-1; 8 positions match TRBD2. Germline V gene data show CDR1 as DFQATT and CDR2 as SNEGSKA (reference sequence). V dropped 1 base and J dropped 12; count of bases not matched to a gene: 8. The CDR3 is made up of 13 amino acids. Here the CDR3 DNA reads TGCAGTGCTAGAGGGGGACTAGTATCTAGGCAGTTCTTC. Translation gives CSARGGLVSRQFF.

The chain recombines TRBV20-1 with TRBJ2-7; 7 nucleotides agree with TRBD2. This CDR3 region has 13 residues. Germline CDR1 reads DFQATT; CDR2 reads SNEGSKA (reference sequence). Unmatched junction bases numbered 4, after V lost 3 bases and J lost 2 bases. This CDR3 is CSARAGVTYEQYF. CDR3 coding DNA: TGCAGTGCTAGGGCGGGAGTTACCTACGAGCAGTACTTC.

This clonotype was observed a few times. The V call is TRBV28, the J call TRBJ2-1; tentatively, D is TRBD1 or TRBD2 (8 bases each). The CDR3 is 16 amino acids. Germline assignment: CDR1 MDHEN and CDR2 SYDVKM. Trimming took off 9 bases at V and 6 bases at J, with 24 bases between the two ends. The chain's CDR3 is CASHPLSSGTGNEQFF. CDR3 coding DNA: TGTGCCAGTCACCCCCTGAGTAGCGGGACAGGCAATGAGCAGTTCTTC.

This rearrangement joins TRBV7-8 to TRBJ2-7, with TRBD1 matching over 7 bases. J was trimmed by 2 bases and V by 5 bases; bases with no gene match: 9. The CDR3 spans 15 residues. Germline lookup yields CDR1 SGHVS and CDR2 FQNEAQ. The CDR3 sequence is CASSAHTGTAYEQYF. The CDR3 DNA is TGTGCCAGCAGCGCGCACACCGGGACAGCCTACGAGCAGTACTTC.

The chain combines TRBV5-1 with TRBJ2-3; weak D call: TRBD1 (6 bases). The length of the CDR3 is 15 residues. CDR1 and CDR2 from the germline V gene are SGHRS and YFSETQ. Trimming pared 1 base from V and 5 bases from J, leaving 14 bases between. In nucleotides, the CDR3 is TGCGCCAGCAGCTTGTCGGGACACACAAAAGATACGCAGTATTTT. Translation gives CASSLSGHTKDTQYF.

V usage is TRBV5-6 and J usage is TRBJ2-2, with D hard to call. The V end lost 2 bases, the J end lost 0 bases, and 8 bases lay between the germline ends. The germline CDR1 and CDR2 sequences are SGHDT and YYEEEE. The CDR3 is 15 residues long. This chain's CDR3 is CASSFWRTNTGELFF. The CDR3 DNA sequence: TGTGCCAGCAGCTTCTGGAGAACGAACACCGGGGAGCTGTTTTTT.

In this sample, this clonotype turned up a few times. This chain connects TRBV12-3 or TRBV12-4 to TRBJ1-2; D possibly corresponds to TRBD1 (5 bases). This CDR3 is built from 14 residues. V was clipped by 4 bases and J by 4 bases, with 13 bases between them. The CDR3 bases are TGTGCCAGCAGTTCGACCGGTCAGGGCTATGGCTACACCTTC. Amino acid sequence: CASSSTGQGYGYTF.

This rearrangement joins TRBV10-3 to TRBJ1-2; D is unclear. The germline V and J ends were trimmed by 4 bases and 8 bases, with 20 bases remaining between them. Germline V CDR1 and CDR2: ENHRY, SYGVKD. This CDR3 comprises 15 residues. CDR3 coding DNA: TGTGCCATCAGTGTGGTATTCGGCAGATCGGACGGCTACACCTTC. Protein: CAISVVFGRSDGYTF.

This chain connects TRBV10-3 to TRBJ2-1, with 12 bases that match TRBD2. V lost 9 bases to trimming and J lost 3 bases; unmatched junction nucleotides: 18. The germline gives CDR1 ENHRY, CDR2 SYGVKD. CDR3 length: 19 amino acids. The chain's CDR3 is CAIGLAGIPSLRHYNEQFF. In DNA, the CDR3 is TGTGCCATAGGACTAGCGGGAATCCCTAGTTTACGACACTACAATGAGCAGTTCTTC.

This clonotype was seen a handful of times. The V call is TRBV12-3 or TRBV12-4, the J call TRBJ2-7; 11 bases fit TRBD2. The CDR3 is 14 residues long. The trim removed 5 bases at V and 9 bases at J, leaving 9 bases unmatched. CDR3 sequence reads: CASSGSGRAGLQYF. The CDR3 nucleotides read TGTGCCAGCAGTGGTAGCGGGAGGGCCGGCTTGCAGTACTTC.

In its sample, this clonotype was seen many times. The V call is TRBV11-2, the J call TRBJ2-1; 13 bases are a match to TRBD2. V shed 5 bases, J shed 9 bases, and the junction held 7 bases outside the gene matches. Germline-derived CDR1 and CDR2 are SGHAT and FQNNGV. CDR3 size: 15 residues. CDR3 in amino acids: CASSITSGRAGEQFF. DNA for the CDR3: TGTGCCAGCAGCATAACTAGCGGGAGGGCTGGTGAGCAGTTCTTC.

V gene TRBV3-1 combines with J gene TRBJ1-5, with D tentatively TRBD1 (5 bases). With 4 bases removed from V and 6 bases from J, the gap between germline ends came to 13 bases. CDR1 is LGHDT and CDR2 is YNNKEL in the germline V gene (reference sequence). CDR3 length: 14 residues. This CDR3 reads CASSPDSGSQPQHF. For the CDR3, the DNA is TGTGCCAGCAGCCCCGACAGCGGATCTCAGCCCCAGCATTTT.

Ten or more counts support this clonotype. The chain uses TRBV18 and TRBJ2-7; no clear D. The CDR3 loop spans 13 amino acids. The V gene's germline CDR1 is KGHSH and CDR2 LQKENI. The V gene lost 3 bases and the J gene lost 7 bases, with 13 bases spanning the gap. The CDR3 DNA reads TGTGCCAGCTCACCTTTCACACCATCGGAGCAGTACTTC. Protein: CASSPFTPSEQYF. The complete variable domain, with remaining parts taken from reference TRBV18 and TRBJ2-7, reads NAGVMQNPRHLVRRRGQEARLRCSPMKGHSHVYWYRQLPEEGLKFMVYLQKENIIDESGMPKERFSAEFPKEGPSILRIQQVVRGDSAAYFCASSPFTPSEQYFGPGTRLTVT.

The chain combines TRBV5-1 with TRBJ2-7; 7 nucleotides line up with TRBD2. The CDR3 spans 13 residues. V shed 5 bases and J 2 bases; nucleotides not matched to a gene: 4. The germline V gene encodes CDR1 SGHRS and CDR2 YFSETQ. The CDR3 spells CASRRDYPYEQYF. The DNA of the CDR3 is TGCGCCAGCAGGCGGGACTACCCCTACGAGCAGTACTTC.

The sample holds a few counts of this clonotype. The chain couples TRBV5-1 to TRBJ2-2, with 9 bases matching TRBD1. V dropped 4 bases and J dropped 3; count of bases not matched to a gene: 4. Germline-derived CDR1 and CDR2 are SGHRS and YFSETQ. The CDR3 consists of 15 residues. The CDR3 region has the DNA TGCGCCAGCAGCAAGGGACAGGGCGACACCGGGGAGCTGTTTTTT. Protein: CASSKGQGDTGELFF.

This rearrangement joins TRBV6-1 to TRBJ2-1, with TRBD2 matching over 11 bases. V lost 6 bases and J lost 8; bases outside the gene matches: 6. This CDR3 has 14 amino acids. Germline V lookup: CDR1 MNHNS, CDR2 SASEGT. The CDR3 here is CASRGSGRAHEQFF. The CDR3 DNA reads as TGTGCCAGCAGGGGTAGCGGGAGGGCTCATGAGCAGTTCTTC.

This clonotype was detected ten times or more. The V gene is TRBV5-6, the J gene TRBJ2-3, with D uncertain. The CDR3 length is 15 residues. With 5 bases removed from V and 1 base from J, the gap between germline ends came to 14 bases. Germline CDR1 SGHDT, CDR2 YYEEEE. The CDR3 bases are TGTGCCAGCAGGGGGTGGGGTGGCGGCACAGATACGCAGTATTTT. This translates into CASRGWGGGTDTQYF.

The chain joins TRBV12-3 or TRBV12-4 to TRBJ2-3; 13 bases line up with TRBD2. The CDR3 runs 16 residues. Germline trimming cut 1 base from V and 7 bases from J; bases unmatched to any gene: 5. CDR3 in DNA: TGTGCCAGCAGTTTAGGGACTAGCGGGAGCGACTATACGCAGTATTTT. Translating gives CASSLGTSGSDYTQYF.